Following are 30 T cell receptor beta chains from one sample sequenced in a study of blood T cell repertoires in COVID-19. Repertoires were generated with immunoSEQ multiplex PCR, while TCRdb's copy carries only in-frame clones and drops some. This table holds under 200,000 clones, around 90% found once. Sequencing input: peripheral blood. These receptors were obtained from a man between 18 and 35 years old with COVID-19, enrolled during active disease.

The V gene is TRBV24-1, the J gene TRBJ2-2; TRBD1 aligns across 9 bases. The CDR3 is made up of 14 amino acids. Germline assignment: CDR1 KGHDR and CDR2 SFDVKD. V gave up 5 bases and J gave up 9 bases; unmatched junction bases: 6. The CDR3 loop reads CATSAGTGLRELFF. As DNA, the CDR3 is TGTGCCACCAGTGCGGGGACAGGGTTGAGGGAGCTGTTTTTT.

This clone was detected once. The chain recombines TRBV5-1 with TRBJ2-7; 7 bases match TRBD2. CDR3 length equals 13 residues. Germline V gene data show CDR1 as SGHRS and CDR2 as YFSETQ. V shed 4 bases and J 1 base; nucleotides not matched to a gene: 2. As DNA, the CDR3 is TGCGCCAGCAGCGGCGGGAGATCCTACGAGCAGTACTTC. Protein product: CASSGGRSYEQYF.

V and J are TRBV24-1 and TRBJ2-1, with 8 bases fitting TRBD1. CDR3 length equals 15 residues. The germline V gene encodes CDR1 KGHDR and CDR2 SFDVKD. V shed 4 bases and J 3 bases; nucleotides not matched to a gene: 4. CDR3 coding DNA: TGTGCCACCAGTGAGGAGGACAGGGACTACAATGAGCAGTTCTTC. This sequence encodes CATSEEDRDYNEQFF.

V gene TRBV3-1 (or the pseudogene TRBV3-2) combines with J gene TRBJ1-2; TRBD1 agrees at 7 bases. V was clipped by 0 bases and J by 4 bases; unmatched bases: 5. There are 15 residues in the CDR3. Looked up from germline, CDR1 is LGHDT and CDR2 is YNNKEL (reference sequence). The CDR3, as DNA: TGTGCCAGCAGCCAAGAGTCGTCAGGGGGCTATGGCTACACCTTC. It codes for CASSQESSGGYGYTF.

The chain links TRBV5-1 to TRBJ1-3, with D possibly matching TRBD1 (6 bases). The germline gives CDR1 SGHRS, CDR2 YFSETQ. This CDR3 region has 14 residues. Trimming shortened V by 4 bases and J by 2 bases, and 10 bases separated the two germline ends. CDR3 nucleotides: TGCGCCAGCAGCGGGGGGGCGGCTGGAAACACCATATATTTT. This encodes CASSGGAAGNTIYF.

Notes on this clone: The junction shows a germline mismatch at one end, possibly a read error. The gene calls are TRBV28 and TRBJ1-4; D perhaps matches TRBD1 (5 bases). Germline CDR1 MDHEN, CDR2 SYDVKM. CDR3 size: 21 residues. The CDR3 nucleotides are TGTGCCAGCAGTTATAGTCAAGACAGCTTATCTATTTTTCCTATGAATGAAAAACTGCTTTTT. Encoded protein: CASSYSQDSLSIFPMNEKLLF.

The J gene is TRBJ2-7, the V gene TRBV4-3; 12 bases map to TRBD2. V dropped 3 bases and J dropped 3; count of bases not matched to a gene: 12. The CDR3 has 18 amino acids. The germline gives CDR1 LGHNA, CDR2 YSLEER. CDR3 region: CASSQTITSGGRLYEQYF. In DNA, the CDR3 is TGCGCCAGCAGCCAGACTATAACTAGCGGGGGGAGGCTCTACGAGCAGTACTTC.

The CDR3 loop reads CASSQDRRAHEQYF. The CDR3 DNA reads TGCGCCAGCAGCCAAGATCGGAGGGCCCACGAGCAGTACTTC. The J gene is TRBJ2-7, the V gene TRBV4-1; perhaps TRBD2 as D (6 bases). Germline CDR1 and CDR2: MGHRA and YSYEKL. V shed 0 bases and J shed 5 bases, with 11 bases lying between them. The CDR3 is 14 amino acids.

J is TRBJ1-2 and V is TRBV28; TRBD1 aligns across 7 bases. Losses at the gene ends were 6 bases for V and 3 bases for J; bases not matched to a gene: 7. Germline CDR1 is MDHEN and CDR2 is SYDVKM. This CDR3 is built from 14 residues. This CDR3 reads CASSIQGIHYGYTF. For the CDR3, the DNA is TGTGCCAGCAGCATACAGGGGATTCACTATGGCTACACCTTC.

The chain combines TRBV3-1 (or the pseudogene TRBV3-2) with TRBJ2-7; 8 bases fit TRBD2. The germline V gene encodes CDR1 LGHDT and CDR2 YNNKEL (reference sequence). The CDR3 length is 17 residues. V was pared by 0 bases and J by 3 bases, with 10 bases of the junction left unmatched. The CDR3: CASSQDPSERENYEQYF. For the CDR3, the DNA is TGTGCCAGCAGCCAAGATCCCTCGGAGCGGGAGAACTACGAGCAGTACTTC.

The rearrangement links TRBV15 to TRBJ2-3, with D unclear. The CDR3 sequence is 14 residues long. Deletions cut 3 bases from V and 1 base from J, with 8 bases between. Germline-derived CDR1 and CDR2 are LNHNV and YYDKDF (reference sequence). For the CDR3, the DNA is TGTGCCACCAGCAGCTCGTTAGGCACAGATACGCAGTATTTT. This encodes CATSSSLGTDTQYF.

V and J are TRBV28 and TRBJ2-1; 8 bases line up with TRBD1. Germline V gene sequence: CDR1 MDHEN, CDR2 SYDVKM. This CDR3 has 17 amino acids. Trimming at V came to 8 bases and at J to 9 bases, leaving 21 bases not matched to a gene. The CDR3 loop is CASCTYWARQGMIEQFF. In DNA, the CDR3 is TGTGCCAGCTGTACTTATTGGGCGCGACAGGGGATGATTGAGCAGTTCTTC.

This chain uses TRBV11-2 with TRBJ2-5; the match to TRBD1 covers 7 bases. The CDR3 is 14 amino acids. Trimming cost V 3 bases and J 5 bases; bases outside gene matches: 6. Germline-derived CDR1 and CDR2 are SGHAT and FQNNGV. This CDR3 reads CASSFRGSGETQYF. The DNA for the CDR3 is TGTGCCAGCAGCTTCAGGGGGAGCGGTGAGACCCAGTACTTC.

This chain connects TRBV18 to TRBJ2-7; 9 positions match TRBD1. CDR1 and CDR2 from the germline V gene are KGHSH and LQKENI. The junction had 5 bases not matched to a gene; V was cut back by 1 base and J by 7 bases. The CDR3 runs 14 residues. The CDR3 reads CASSPLGQGGEQYF. The CDR3 DNA reads as TGTGCCAGCTCACCACTGGGACAGGGAGGGGAGCAGTACTTC.

The V and J genes are TRBV28 and TRBJ1-2; 11 nucleotides align to TRBD1. With 5 bases clipped from V and 4 bases from J, the junction kept 6 bases outside the gene matches. Germline assignment: CDR1 MDHEN and CDR2 SYDVKM. The CDR3 is 15 residues long. Written as DNA, the CDR3 is TGTGCCAGCAGTCCTGGACAGGGGGCGGTCTATGGCTACACCTTC. Its protein is CASSPGQGAVYGYTF.

The chain uses TRBV28 and TRBJ1-6; 7 nucleotides match TRBD1. With 6 bases clipped from V and 5 bases from J, the junction kept 13 bases outside the gene matches. Germline V gives CDR1 MDHEN, CDR2 SYDVKM. The CDR3 totals 17 residues. CDR3 nucleotide sequence: TGTGCCAGCAGCCTGCTGGTCGGAGGGGGCCATAATTCACCCCTCCACTTT. Translation: CASSLLVGGGHNSPLHF.

The count of this clone is one. The chain carries TRBV5-4 and TRBJ2-1; 7 nucleotides agree with TRBD1. With V trimmed by 3 bases and J by 8 bases, 5 bases remained unmatched. The CDR3 is made up of 13 amino acids. The germline CDR1 and CDR2 sequences are SGHNT and YYREEE (reference sequence). The CDR3 loop is CASSWRQGDEQFF. Written as DNA, the CDR3 is TGTGCCAGCAGCTGGAGACAGGGAGATGAGCAGTTCTTC.

The V and J genes are TRBV6-5 and TRBJ1-1, with 9 bases matching TRBD1. Germline CDR1 and CDR2: MNHEY and SVGAGI. The CDR3 has 14 amino acids. The V and J ends lost 2 bases and 7 bases, in that order; junction bases with no gene match: 5. This CDR3 is CASSYGQGHNEAFF. For the CDR3, the DNA is TGTGCCAGCAGTTACGGACAGGGGCACAATGAAGCTTTCTTT.

The V gene is TRBV1, the J gene TRBJ2-7; the D segment call TRBD2 is taken from the table without a DNA check. TRBV1 represents a pseudogene. This CDR3 contains 17 residues. This chain's CDR3 is CTSSQLRTSGTTYEQYF. The CDR3 coding sequence is TGCACCAGCAGCCAACTTCGGACTAGCGGGACAACCTACGAGCAGTACTTC.

The V call is TRBV27, the J call TRBJ2-7; D is unresolved. From germline, CDR1 is MNHEY and CDR2 SMNVEV (reference sequence). This CDR3 has 13 residues. The V gene lost 5 bases and the J gene lost 6 bases, with 14 bases spanning the gap. The CDR3 is CASSPNAGFEQYF. CDR3 coding DNA: TGTGCCAGCAGTCCCAACGCCGGGTTCGAGCAGTACTTC.

V and J are TRBV4-1 and TRBJ1-1; D unresolved. CDR3 length equals 12 residues. The germline V gene has CDR1 MGHRA and CDR2 YSYEKL. V was cut by 1 base and J by 5 bases, with 5 bases left in between. The CDR3 is CASSQGRTEAFF. Written as DNA, the CDR3 is TGCGCCAGCAGCCAAGGGCGGACTGAAGCTTTCTTT.

The chain uses TRBV6-1 and TRBJ1-5, with a tentative D call TRBD1 (5 bases). Germline assignment: CDR1 MNHNS and CDR2 SASEGT. The ends were cut back, 1 base at V and 6 bases at J, with 13 bases in the middle. The CDR3 contains 15 residues. CDR3 region: CASSEGGGARQPQHF. The CDR3 DNA follows: TGTGCCAGCAGTGAAGGGGGGGGAGCTCGTCAGCCCCAGCATTTT.

The CDR3 spells CASSLVGPLSTDTQYF. The CDR3 bases are TGCGCCAGCAGCTTGGTGGGGCCCCTAAGCACAGATACGCAGTATTTT. The chain couples TRBV5-1 to TRBJ2-3; perhaps TRBD1 as D (5 bases). The CDR3 length is 16 residues. The germline V gene has CDR1 SGHRS and CDR2 YFSETQ. Trimming stripped 0 bases from V and 0 bases from J, with 11 bases between.

This rearrangement joins TRBV2 to TRBJ2-1, with TRBD1 matching over 10 bases. The CDR3 consists of 13 residues. J lost 8 bases, V lost 6 bases, and 4 bases had no gene match. Germline loops: CDR1 SNHLY, CDR2 FYNNEI. CDR3 sequence reads: CASRGTGVDEQFF. The DNA of the CDR3 is TGTGCCAGCAGGGGGACAGGGGTCGATGAGCAGTTCTTC.

This clone was recorded once. The chain joins TRBV5-6 to TRBJ1-3; D is undetermined. Germline loops: CDR1 SGHDT, CDR2 YYEEEE. V dropped 4 bases and J dropped 0 bases, with 8 bases sitting between them. The length of the CDR3 is 14 residues. CDR3 amino acids: CASSQLLSGNTIYF. For the CDR3, the DNA is TGTGCCAGCAGCCAATTACTCTCTGGAAACACCATATATTTT. The full variable domain, with the rest looked up from reference TRBV5-6 and TRBJ1-3, is DAGVTQSPTHLIKTRGQQVTLRCSPKSGHDTVSWYQQALGQGPQFIFQYYEEEERQRGNFPDRFSGHQFPNYSSELNVNALLLGDSALYLCASSQLLSGNTIYFGEGSWLTVV.

V gene TRBV7-9 combines with J gene TRBJ2-2; no clear D gene. This CDR3 comprises 13 residues. Germline V lookup: CDR1 SEHNR, CDR2 FQNEAQ (reference sequence). Trimming stripped 5 bases from V and 5 bases from J, with 9 bases between. In nucleotides, the CDR3 is TGTGCCAGCAGCGACACCGAAACCGGGGAGCTGTTTTTT. This translates into CASSDTETGELFF.

The V call is TRBV9, the J call TRBJ1-3; 9 nucleotides match TRBD1. CDR1 and CDR2 (germline): SGDLS, YYNGEE. CDR3 length equals 14 residues. V shed 2 bases and J 5 bases; nucleotides not matched to a gene: 2. CDR3 nucleotides: TGTGCCAGCAGCGTTGGACAGGGGAGAAACACCATATATTTT. This translates into CASSVGQGRNTIYF. Drawing the rest from reference TRBV9 and TRBJ1-3, the complete variable domain is DSGVTQTPKHLITATGQRVTLRCSPRSGDLSVYWYQQSLDQGLQFLIQYYNGEERAKGNILERFSAQQFPDLHSELNLSSLELGDSALYFCASSVGQGRNTIYFGEGSWLTVV.

This sequence joins TRBV3-1 (or the pseudogene TRBV3-2) and TRBJ1-2; TRBD1 aligns across 9 bases. With V trimmed by 5 bases and J by 8 bases, 6 bases remained unmatched. The CDR3 has 13 residues. The germline CDR1 and CDR2 sequences are LGHDT and YNNKEL (reference sequence). CDR3 sequence (DNA): TGTGCCAGCAGCTGGACAGGGGTTCACGGCTACACCTTC. Protein product: CASSWTGVHGYTF.

CDR3 in DNA: TGTGCCAGCAGCGTAGTCGAGGGTAAAGGTCAGCCCCAGCATTTT. Translating it yields CASSVVEGKGQPQHF. The J gene is TRBJ1-5, the V gene TRBV9; D is unclear. CDR3 length equals 15 residues. Germline V lookup: CDR1 SGDLS, CDR2 YYNGEE. Trimming removed 0 bases at V and 6 bases at J, with 13 bases between.

J is TRBJ2-7 and V is TRBV7-2, with TRBD1 identical over 9 bases. CDR3 length equals 15 residues. V lost 2 bases to trimming and J lost 6 bases; unmatched junction nucleotides: 8. The germline CDR1 and CDR2 sequences are SGHTA and FQGNSA. CDR3 nucleotides: TGTGCCAGCAGCTTACGGTGGGGACAGGGTGTCGAGCAGTACTTC. It codes for CASSLRWGQGVEQYF.